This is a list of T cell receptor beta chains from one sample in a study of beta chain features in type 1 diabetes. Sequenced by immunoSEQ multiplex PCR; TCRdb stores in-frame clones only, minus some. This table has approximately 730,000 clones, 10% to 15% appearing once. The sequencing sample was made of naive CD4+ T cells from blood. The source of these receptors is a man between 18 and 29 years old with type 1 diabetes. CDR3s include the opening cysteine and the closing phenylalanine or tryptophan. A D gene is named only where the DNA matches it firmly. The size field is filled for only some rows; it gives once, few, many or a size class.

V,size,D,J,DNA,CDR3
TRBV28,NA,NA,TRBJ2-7,TGTGCCAGCAGTCGCACGGACATCGGCTACGAGCAGTACTTC,CASSRTDIGYEQYF
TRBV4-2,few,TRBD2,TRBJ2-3,TGTGCCAGCAGCCAAGTGGTCGCGGGGGGGCGTATAAATACGCAGTATTTT,CASSQVVAGGRINTQYF
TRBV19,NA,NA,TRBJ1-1,TGTGCCAGTAGTACACAGGGAGAGCGTGAAGCTTTCTTT,CASSTQGEREAFF
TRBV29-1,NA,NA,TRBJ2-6,TGCAGCGTTTCTTGGTCCCCTGGGGCCAACGTCCTGACTTTC,CSVSWSPGANVLTF
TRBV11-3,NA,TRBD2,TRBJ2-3,TGTGCCAGCAGCTTAGGACTAGCACCAGATACGCAGTATTTT,CASSLGLAPDTQYF
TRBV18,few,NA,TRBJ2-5,TGTGCCAGCTCACCGGGGATGGGGACCCCAGAGACCCAGTACTTC,CASSPGMGTPETQYF
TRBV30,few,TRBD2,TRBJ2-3,TGTGCCTGGAGGAAACTAGCGGGGGACACAGATACGCAGTATTTT,CAWRKLAGDTDTQYF
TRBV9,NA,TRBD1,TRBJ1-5,TGTGCCAGCAGCCCAACAGGGGGCACCGATCAGCCCCAGCATTTT,CASSPTGGTDQPQHF
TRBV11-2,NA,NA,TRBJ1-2,TGTGCCAGCAGCCCCGGGGACTATGGCTACACCTTC,CASSPGDYGYTF
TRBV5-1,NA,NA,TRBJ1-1,TGCGCCAGCAGCCCTATTCGGATGACTGAAGCTTTCTTT,CASSPIRMTEAFF
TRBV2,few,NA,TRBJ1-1,TGTGCCAGCAGTGAAGCACATGGAGGCTTGGAAGCTTTCTTT,CASSEAHGGLEAFF
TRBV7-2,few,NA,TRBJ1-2,TGTGCCAGCAGCTTTTTGTTGTATGGCTACACCTTC,CASSFLLYGYTF
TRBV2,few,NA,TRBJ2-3,TGTGCCAGCAGGCGGGAAGGGGATACGCAGTATTTT,CASRREGDTQYF
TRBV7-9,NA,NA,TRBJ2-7,TGTGCCAGCAGCTTAGTGGCGATGAGGGACGAGCAGTACTTC,CASSLVAMRDEQYF
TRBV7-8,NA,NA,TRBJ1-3,TGTGCCAGCAGCTTTCATCAGGGGCTCTCTGGAAACACCATATATTTT,CASSFHQGLSGNTIYF
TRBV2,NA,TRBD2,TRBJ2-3,TGTGCCAGCAGTCCAGGGACTAGCGGGCGCACAGATACGCAGTATTTT,CASSPGTSGRTDTQYF
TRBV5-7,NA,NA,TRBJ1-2,TGTGCCAGCAGCTTGGGCAGGGAGGGCTATGGCTACACCTTC,CASSLGREGYGYTF
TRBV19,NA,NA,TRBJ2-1,TGTGCCAGTAGTCCGGGGACACCTTACAATGAGCAGTTCTTC,CASSPGTPYNEQFF
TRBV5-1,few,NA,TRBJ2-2,TGCGCCAGCAGCTTGGTACAGGGGAACACCGGGGAGCTGTTTTTT,CASSLVQGNTGELFF
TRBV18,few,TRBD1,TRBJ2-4,TGTGCCAGCTCCCCCGGACAGGGAGTTTCAGCCAAAAACATTCAGTACTTC,CASSPGQGVSAKNIQYF
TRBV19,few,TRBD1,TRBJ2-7,TGTGCCAGTAGTAATACAGGGGACAGGGGCTACGAGCAGTACTTC,CASSNTGDRGYEQYF
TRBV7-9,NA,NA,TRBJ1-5,TGTGCCAGCAGCAAGGACAGTAGCAATCAGCCCCAGCATTTT,CASSKDSSNQPQHF
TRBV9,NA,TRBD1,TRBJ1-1,TGTGCCAGCAGCGCACTGGGACAGGTGAACACTGAAGCTTTCTTT,CASSALGQVNTEAFF
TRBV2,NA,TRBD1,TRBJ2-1,TGTGCCAGCAGGCAGGGACAGGGGGAGAGGGAGCAGTTCTTC,CASRQGQGEREQFF
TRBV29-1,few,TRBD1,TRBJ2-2,TGCAGCGTTGCCTCTCACAGGGGTAACACCGGGGAGCTGTTTTTT,CSVASHRGNTGELFF
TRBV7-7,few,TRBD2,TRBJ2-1,TGTGCTAGCAGCTTGACTAGCGGGGGGGCGAACAATGAGCAGTTCTTC,CASSLTSGGANNEQFF